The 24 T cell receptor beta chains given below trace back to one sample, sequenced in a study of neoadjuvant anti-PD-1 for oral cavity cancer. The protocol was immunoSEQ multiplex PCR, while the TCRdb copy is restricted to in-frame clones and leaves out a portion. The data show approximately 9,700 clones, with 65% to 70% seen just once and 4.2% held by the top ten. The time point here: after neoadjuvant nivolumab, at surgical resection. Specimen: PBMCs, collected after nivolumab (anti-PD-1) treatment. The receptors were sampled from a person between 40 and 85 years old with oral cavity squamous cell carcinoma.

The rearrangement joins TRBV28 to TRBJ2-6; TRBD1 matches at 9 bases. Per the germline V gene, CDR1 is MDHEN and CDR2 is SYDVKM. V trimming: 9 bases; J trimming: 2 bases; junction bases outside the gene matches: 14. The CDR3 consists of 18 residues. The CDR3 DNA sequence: TGTGCCAGTACTGATCCGGGACAGGGACTCGCTGGGGCCAACGTCCTGACTTTC. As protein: CASTDPGQGLAGANVLTF.

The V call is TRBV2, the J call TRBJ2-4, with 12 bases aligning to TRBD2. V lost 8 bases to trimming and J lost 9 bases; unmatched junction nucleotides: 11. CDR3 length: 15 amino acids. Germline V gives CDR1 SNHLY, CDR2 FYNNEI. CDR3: CASGRLAGEEGIQYF. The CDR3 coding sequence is TGTGCCAGCGGCCGACTAGCGGGAGAAGAGGGCATTCAGTACTTC.

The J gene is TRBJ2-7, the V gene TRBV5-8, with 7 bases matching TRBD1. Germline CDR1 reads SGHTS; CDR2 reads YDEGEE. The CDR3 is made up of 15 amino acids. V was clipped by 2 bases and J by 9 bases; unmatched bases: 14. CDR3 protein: CASSFQNVQGLRQYF. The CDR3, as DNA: TGTGCCAGCAGCTTCCAAAACGTACAGGGGTTGAGGCAGTACTTC.

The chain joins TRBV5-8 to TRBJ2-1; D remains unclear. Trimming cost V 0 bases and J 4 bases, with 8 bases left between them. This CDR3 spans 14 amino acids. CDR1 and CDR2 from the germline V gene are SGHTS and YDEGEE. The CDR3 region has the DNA TGTGCCAGCAGCTTGGACAGTAGTTACAATGAGCAGTTCTTC. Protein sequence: CASSLDSSYNEQFF.

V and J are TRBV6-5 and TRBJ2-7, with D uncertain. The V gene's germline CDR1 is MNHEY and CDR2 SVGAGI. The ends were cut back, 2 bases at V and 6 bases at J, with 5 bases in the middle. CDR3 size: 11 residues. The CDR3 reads CASSYPSEQYF. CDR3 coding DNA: TGTGCCAGCAGTTACCCTTCCGAGCAGTACTTC.

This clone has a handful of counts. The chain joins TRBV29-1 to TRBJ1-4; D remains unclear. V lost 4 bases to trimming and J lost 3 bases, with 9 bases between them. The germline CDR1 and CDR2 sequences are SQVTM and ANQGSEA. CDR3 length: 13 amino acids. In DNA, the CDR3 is TGCAGCGTTGGTGTCAATTCTAATGAAAAACTGTTTTTT. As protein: CSVGVNSNEKLFF. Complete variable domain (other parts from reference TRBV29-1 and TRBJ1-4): SAVISQKPSRDICQRGTSLTIQCQVDSQVTMMFWYRQQPGQSLTLIATANQGSEATYESGFVIDKFPISRPNLTFSTLTVSNMSPEDSSIYLCSVGVNSNEKLFFGSGTQLSVL.

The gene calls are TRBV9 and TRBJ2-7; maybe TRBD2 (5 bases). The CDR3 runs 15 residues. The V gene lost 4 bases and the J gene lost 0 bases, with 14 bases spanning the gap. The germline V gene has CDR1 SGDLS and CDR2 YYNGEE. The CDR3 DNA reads TGTGCCAGCAGCCCGAGCGGAGGAGGCTCCTACGAGCAGTACTTC. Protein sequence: CASSPSGGGSYEQYF.

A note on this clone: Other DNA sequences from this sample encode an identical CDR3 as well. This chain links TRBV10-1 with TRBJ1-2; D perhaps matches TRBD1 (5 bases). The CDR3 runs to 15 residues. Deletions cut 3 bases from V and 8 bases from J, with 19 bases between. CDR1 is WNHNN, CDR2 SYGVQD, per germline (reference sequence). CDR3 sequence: CASSESSRVGYGYTF. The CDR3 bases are TGCGCCAGCAGTGAATCGAGCAGGGTTGGCTACGGCTACACCTTC.

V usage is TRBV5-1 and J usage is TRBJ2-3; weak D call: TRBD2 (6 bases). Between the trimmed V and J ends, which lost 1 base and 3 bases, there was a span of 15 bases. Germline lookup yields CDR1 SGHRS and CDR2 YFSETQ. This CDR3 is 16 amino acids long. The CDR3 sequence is CASSLISEGGTDTQYF. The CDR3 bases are TGCGCCAGCAGCTTGATCTCGGAGGGTGGAACAGATACGCAGTATTTT.

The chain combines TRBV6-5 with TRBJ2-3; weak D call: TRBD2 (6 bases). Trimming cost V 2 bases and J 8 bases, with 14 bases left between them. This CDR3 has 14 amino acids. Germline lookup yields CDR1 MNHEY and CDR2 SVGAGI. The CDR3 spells CASSYGGGRATQYF. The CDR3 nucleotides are TGTGCCAGCAGTTACGGTGGAGGGCGCGCTACGCAGTATTTT.

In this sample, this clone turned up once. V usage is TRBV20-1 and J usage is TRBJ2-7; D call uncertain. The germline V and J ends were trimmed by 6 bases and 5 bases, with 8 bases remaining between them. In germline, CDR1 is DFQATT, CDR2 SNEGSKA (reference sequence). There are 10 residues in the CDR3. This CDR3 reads CSASPHEQYF. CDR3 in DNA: TGCAGTGCGAGTCCCCACGAGCAGTACTTC.

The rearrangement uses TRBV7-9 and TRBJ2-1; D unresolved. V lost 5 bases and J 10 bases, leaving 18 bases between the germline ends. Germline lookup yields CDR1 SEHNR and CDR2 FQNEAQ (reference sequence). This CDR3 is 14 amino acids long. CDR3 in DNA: TGTGCCAGCAGCCCCGTTGGGCCAACCACCGAGCAGTTCTTC. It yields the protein CASSPVGPTTEQFF.

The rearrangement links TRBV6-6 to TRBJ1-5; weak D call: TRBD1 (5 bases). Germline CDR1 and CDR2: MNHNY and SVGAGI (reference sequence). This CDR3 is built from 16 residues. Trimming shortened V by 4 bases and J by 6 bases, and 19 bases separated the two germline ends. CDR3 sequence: CASSSGARVRGQPQHF. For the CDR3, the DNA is TGTGCCAGCAGTTCCGGGGCCCGGGTACGTGGTCAGCCCCAGCATTTT.

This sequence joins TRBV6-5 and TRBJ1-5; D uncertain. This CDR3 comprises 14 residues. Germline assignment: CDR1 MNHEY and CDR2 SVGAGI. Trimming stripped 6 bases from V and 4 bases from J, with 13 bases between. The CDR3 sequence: CASSGLIGNQPQHF. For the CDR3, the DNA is TGTGCCAGCAGCGGACTTATCGGTAATCAGCCCCAGCATTTT.

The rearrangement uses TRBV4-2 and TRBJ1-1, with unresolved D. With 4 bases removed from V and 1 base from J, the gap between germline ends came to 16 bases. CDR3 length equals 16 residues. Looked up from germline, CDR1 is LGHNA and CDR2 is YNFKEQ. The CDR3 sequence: CASSPQGQAPNTEAFF. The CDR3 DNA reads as TGTGCCAGCAGCCCTCAAGGGCAAGCGCCGAACACTGAAGCTTTCTTT.

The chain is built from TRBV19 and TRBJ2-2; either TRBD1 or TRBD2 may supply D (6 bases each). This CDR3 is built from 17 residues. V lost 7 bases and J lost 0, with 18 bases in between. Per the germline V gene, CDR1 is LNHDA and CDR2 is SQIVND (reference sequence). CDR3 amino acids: CASTTRGLAANTGELFF. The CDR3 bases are TGTGCCAGTACCACCCGGGGGCTAGCCGCGAACACCGGGGAGCTGTTTTTT.

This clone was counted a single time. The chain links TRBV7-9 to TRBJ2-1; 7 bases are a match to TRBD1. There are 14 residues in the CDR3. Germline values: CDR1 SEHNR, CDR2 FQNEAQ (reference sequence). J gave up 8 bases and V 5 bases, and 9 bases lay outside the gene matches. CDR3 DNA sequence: TGTGCCAGCAGCCGAGGGATAGGGGGCGATGAGCAGTTCTTC. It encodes CASSRGIGGDEQFF.

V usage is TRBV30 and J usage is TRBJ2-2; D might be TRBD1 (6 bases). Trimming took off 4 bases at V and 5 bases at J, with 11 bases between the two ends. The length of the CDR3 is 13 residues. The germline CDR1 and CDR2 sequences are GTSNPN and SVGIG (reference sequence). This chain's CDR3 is CAWNRAGTGELFF. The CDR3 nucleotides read TGTGCCTGGAACAGGGCCGGAACCGGGGAGCTGTTTTTT.

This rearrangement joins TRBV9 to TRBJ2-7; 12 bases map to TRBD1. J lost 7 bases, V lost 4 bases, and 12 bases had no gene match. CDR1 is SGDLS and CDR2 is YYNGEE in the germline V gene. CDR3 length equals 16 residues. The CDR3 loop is CASSPRPGQGAGEQYF. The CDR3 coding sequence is TGTGCCAGCAGCCCTCGACCGGGACAGGGGGCGGGAGAGCAGTACTTC.

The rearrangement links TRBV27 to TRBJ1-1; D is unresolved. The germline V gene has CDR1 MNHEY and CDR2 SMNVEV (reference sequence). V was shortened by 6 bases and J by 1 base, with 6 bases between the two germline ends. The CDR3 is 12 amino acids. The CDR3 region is CASRTANTEAFF. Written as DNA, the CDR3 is TGTGCCAGCAGAACAGCGAACACTGAAGCTTTCTTT.

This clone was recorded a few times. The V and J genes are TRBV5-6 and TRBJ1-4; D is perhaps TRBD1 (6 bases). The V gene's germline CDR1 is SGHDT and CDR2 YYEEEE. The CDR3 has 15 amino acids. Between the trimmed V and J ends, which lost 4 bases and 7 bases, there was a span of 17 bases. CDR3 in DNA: TGTGCCAGCAGCCTCCGTGCAGGGGTGGTTGAAAAACTGTTTTTT. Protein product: CASSLRAGVVEKLFF.

The CDR3 loop reads CASSSYLGGRETDTQYF. As DNA, the CDR3 is TGTGCCAGCAGCTCCTACCTAGGCGGGAGGGAGACTGATACGCAGTATTTT. The J gene is TRBJ2-3, the V gene TRBV7-9, with 9 bases identical to TRBD2. The CDR3 loop spans 17 amino acids. Germline V gives CDR1 SEHNR, CDR2 FQNEAQ (reference sequence). V trimming: 4 bases; J trimming: 6 bases; junction bases outside the gene matches: 14. The variable domain in full, with the rest retrieved from reference TRBV7-9 and TRBJ2-3, is DTGVSQNPRHKITKRGQNVTFRCDPISEHNRLYWYRQTLGQGPEFLTYFQNEAQLEKSRLLSDRFSAERPKGSFSTLEIQRTEQGDSAMYLCASSSYLGGRETDTQYFGPGTRLTVL.

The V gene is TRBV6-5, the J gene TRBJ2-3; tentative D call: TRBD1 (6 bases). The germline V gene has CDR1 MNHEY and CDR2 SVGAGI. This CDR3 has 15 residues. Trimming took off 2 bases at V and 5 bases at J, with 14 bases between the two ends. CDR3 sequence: CASSYGGYEGDTQYF. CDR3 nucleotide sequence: TGTGCCAGCAGTTACGGGGGCTACGAGGGAGATACGCAGTATTTT.

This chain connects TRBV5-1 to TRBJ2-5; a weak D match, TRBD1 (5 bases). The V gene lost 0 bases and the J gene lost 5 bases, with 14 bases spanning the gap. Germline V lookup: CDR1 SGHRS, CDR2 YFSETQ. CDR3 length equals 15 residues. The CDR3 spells CASSLGAGMMETQYF. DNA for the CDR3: TGCGCCAGCAGCTTGGGAGCAGGGATGATGGAGACCCAGTACTTC.